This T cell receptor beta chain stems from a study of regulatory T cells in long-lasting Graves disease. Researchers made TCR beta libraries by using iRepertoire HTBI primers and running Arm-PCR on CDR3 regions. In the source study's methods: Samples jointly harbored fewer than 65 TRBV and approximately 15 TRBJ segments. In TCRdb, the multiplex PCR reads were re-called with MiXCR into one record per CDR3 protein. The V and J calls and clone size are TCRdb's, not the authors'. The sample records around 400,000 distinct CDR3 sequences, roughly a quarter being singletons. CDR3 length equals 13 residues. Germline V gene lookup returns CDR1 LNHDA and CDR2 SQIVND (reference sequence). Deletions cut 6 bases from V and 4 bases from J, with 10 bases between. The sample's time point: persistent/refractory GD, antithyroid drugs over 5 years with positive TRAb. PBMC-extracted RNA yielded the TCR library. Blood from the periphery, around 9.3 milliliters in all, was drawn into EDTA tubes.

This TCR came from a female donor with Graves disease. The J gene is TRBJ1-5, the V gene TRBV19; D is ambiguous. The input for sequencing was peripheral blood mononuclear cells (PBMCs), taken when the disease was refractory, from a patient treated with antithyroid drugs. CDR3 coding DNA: TGTGCCAGTAGGCAGGCGGTGAATCAGCCCCAGCATTTT. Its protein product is CASRQAVNQPQHF.